The T cell receptor beta chain described here comes from a study of shared T cell receptors in the human thymus. The CDR3 is made up of 16 amino acids. Germline CDR1 and CDR2: LGHNT and FRNRAP. Germline trimming cut 0 bases from V and 4 bases from J; bases unmatched to any gene: 7. Measured with immunoSEQ multiplex PCR; TCRdb has only the in-frame clones, and not every one. The sample contains about 660,000 clones, 88% of which appear only once. The data were also submitted as part of a second study, on human thymus T cells. That study adds: Finnish infants who were healthy and having corrective surgery for congenital heart defects made up the donors. Resections from corrective heart surgery provided thymus tissue. Thymic and blood repertoires seemed to show skewed V and J gene use. Highly overlapping thymic repertoires in unrelated individuals were reported by related research.

This chain links TRBV12-5 with TRBJ2-7; 9 bases line up with TRBD1. The sample taken for sequencing was thymocytes. The TCR originated in a boy younger than two with a congenital heart defect. The CDR3 spells CASGLVRDREAYEQYF. The CDR3 DNA reads TGTGCTAGTGGTTTGGTCCGGGACAGGGAAGCTTACGAGCAGTACTTC.